This T cell receptor (beta chain) was sequenced in a study of tumor T cells in aggressive B-cell lymphoma. TCRdb's copy holds only in-frame clones and misses some; the assay was immunoSEQ multiplex PCR. The data contain fewer than 3,000 clones, 80% to 90% of them singletons. The receptor was isolated from an adult with diffuse large B cell lymphoma. The sample was tumor tissue.

The DNA for the CDR3 is TGCGCCAGCAGTACACTAAGCTACGAGCAGTACTTC. Translation: CASSTLSYEQYF. The chain is built from TRBV10-2 and TRBJ2-7; no firm D call. Trimming stripped 5 bases from V and 3 bases from J, with 8 bases between. Looked up from germline, CDR1 is WSHSY and CDR2 is SAAADI. The CDR3 runs 12 residues.